The 28 T cell receptor beta chains below were found in one sample sequenced in a study of chemoradiotherapy in HPV16-positive cancers (dated by TCRdb to 2022 to 2024). The protocol used for the library was the immunoSEQ multiplex PCR assay. TCRdb stores this immuneACCESS table with in-frame sequences only. Part of the clones is absent; in the studies checked, under half of the shortfall reflects unresolved V genes, and no reason is known for the rest. Across this sample there are about 32,000 clones, with approximately 90% seen only once. The ten largest account for around 5% of the sample. The sequenced sample was blood, obtained from a patient who underwent chemoradiotherapy. The origin of the receptors is a human donor with HPV-associated anogenital cancer.

The V gene is TRBV5-1, the J gene TRBJ2-7, with a weak D call TRBD2 (5 bases). There are 15 residues in the CDR3. Per germline, CDR1 SGHRS and CDR2 YFSETQ. The V gene lost 4 bases and the J gene lost 2 bases, with 16 bases spanning the gap. CDR3 residues: CASSQGAASTYEQYF. CDR3 nucleotide sequence: TGCGCCAGCAGCCAAGGAGCGGCGTCCACCTACGAGCAGTACTTC.

The gene calls are TRBV6-5 and TRBJ1-2; a weak D match, TRBD1 (5 bases). The CDR3 length is 15 residues. Germline V lookup: CDR1 MNHEY, CDR2 SVGAGI. Trimming removed 6 bases at V and 0 bases at J, with 14 bases between. CDR3 residues: CASSRRGGSNYGYTF. The CDR3 DNA follows: TGTGCCAGCAGCCGCCGGGGGGGATCTAACTATGGCTACACCTTC.

This chain joins TRBV4-1 and TRBJ1-1; 7 bases agree with TRBD1. CDR1 and CDR2 from the germline V gene are MGHRA and YSYEKL. V lost 2 bases and J lost 11; bases outside the gene matches: 8. The CDR3 consists of 13 residues. The CDR3 DNA follows: TGCGCCAGCAGCCAATTACCCGGGACAGTGGCTTTCTTT. Translated: CASSQLPGTVAFF.

The chain is built from TRBV19 and TRBJ2-1; TRBD2 aligns across 10 bases. This CDR3 region has 16 residues. J was trimmed by 5 bases and V by 5 bases; bases with no gene match: 9. CDR1 is LNHDA, CDR2 SQIVND, per germline (reference sequence). CDR3: CASSPSGRIPHNEQFF. Here the CDR3 DNA reads TGTGCCAGTAGTCCTAGCGGGAGAATACCCCACAATGAGCAGTTCTTC. Complete variable domain (other parts from reference TRBV19 and TRBJ2-1): DGGITQSPKYLFRKEGQNVTLSCEQNLNHDAMYWYRQDPGQGLRLIYYSQIVNDFQKGDIAEGYSVSREKKESFPLTVTSAQKNPTAFYLCASSPSGRIPHNEQFFGPGTRLTVL.

This chain links TRBV15 with TRBJ2-2; D is ambiguous. V dropped 0 bases and J dropped 6 bases, with 5 bases sitting between them. CDR1 LNHNV and CDR2 YYDKDF come from the germline V gene (reference sequence). The CDR3 runs to 13 residues. The CDR3 coding sequence is TGTGCCACCAGCAGAGATAATTCCGGGGAGCTGTTTTTT. Its translation: CATSRDNSGELFF.

The V gene is TRBV2, the J gene TRBJ1-1; D gene unclear. CDR3 length: 15 residues. The germline V gene encodes CDR1 SNHLY and CDR2 FYNNEI. Trimming pared 4 bases from V and 2 bases from J, leaving 14 bases between. The CDR3 region has the DNA TGTGCCAGCAGTGGGGATCGGGCCGCCAACACTGAAGCTTTCTTT. This encodes CASSGDRAANTEAFF.

This clone has a single count. One junction end disagrees with the germline gene, perhaps due to a read error. This sequence joins TRBV7-7 and TRBJ2-3; D perhaps matches TRBD2 (5 bases). CDR3 length: 14 amino acids. Germline V gives CDR1 SSHAT, CDR2 FNYEAQ (reference sequence). The DNA for the CDR3 is TGTGCTAGCAGCTTAGGTTCGGGGACAGATACGCAGTATTTT. It codes for CASSLGSGTDTQYF.

The genes are TRBV25-1 and TRBJ2-6; a possible D gene is TRBD1 (5 bases). Deletions cut 1 base from V and 3 bases from J, with 7 bases between. The CDR3 covers 15 residues. The germline V gene has CDR1 MGHDK and CDR2 SYGVNS. CDR3 nucleotide sequence: TGTGCCAGCAGTGAATCAGGGTTTGGGGCCAACGTCCTGACTTTC. It is translated as CASSESGFGANVLTF.

The chain carries TRBV4-1 and TRBJ2-2; TRBD2 aligns across 13 bases. The V segment lost 1 base and the J segment 5 bases; nucleotides outside the gene matches: 7. The CDR3 covers 18 residues. The V gene's germline CDR1 is MGHRA and CDR2 YSYEKL. The CDR3 bases are TGCGCCAGCAGCCAAGGAACGGGACTAGCGGGGCAGACCGGGGAGCTGTTTTTT. Translating gives CASSQGTGLAGQTGELFF.

A note on this clone: The same CDR3 is also encoded by other DNA sequences in this sample. The chain recombines TRBV11-3 with TRBJ2-5; possibly TRBD2 for D (6 bases). CDR3 length: 13 residues. CDR1 is SGHNT and CDR2 is YENEEA in the germline V gene. Trimming shortened V by 4 bases and J by 7 bases, and 13 bases separated the two germline ends. The DNA of the CDR3 is TGTGCCAGCAGCTCCGGGGGTCGGGGGACCCAGTACTTC. Its protein product is CASSSGGRGTQYF.

V gene TRBV13 combines with J gene TRBJ2-7; D unclear. The germline CDR1 and CDR2 sequences are PRHDT and FYEKMQ (reference sequence). This CDR3 is built from 15 residues. V was clipped by 5 bases and J by 5 bases, with 19 bases between them. In nucleotides, the CDR3 is TGTGCCAGCAGCACCTCTGTTTATAGTACCAACGAGCAGTACTTC. Protein sequence: CASSTSVYSTNEQYF.

The chain joins TRBV4-1 to TRBJ1-1; TRBD1 might be the D (6 bases). V gave up 4 bases and J gave up 11 bases, with 11 bases separating them. Germline assignment: CDR1 MGHRA and CDR2 YSYEKL. The length of the CDR3 is 11 residues. The CDR3 protein is CASSRDTAAFF. CDR3 DNA sequence: TGCGCCAGCAGCCGGGACACGGCGGCTTTCTTT.

The chain recombines TRBV6-1 with TRBJ1-4; D perhaps matches TRBD1 (6 bases). CDR1 is MNHNS, CDR2 SASEGT, per germline. The CDR3 is 14 residues long. V shed 6 bases and J shed 4 bases, with 12 bases lying between them. CDR3 sequence reads: CASREDRNNEKLFF. For the CDR3, the DNA is TGTGCCAGCAGGGAGGACAGAAATAATGAAAAACTGTTTTTT.

The rearrangement joins TRBV4-1 to TRBJ2-1; tentative D call: TRBD2 (6 bases). The length of the CDR3 is 16 residues. Deletions cut 3 bases from V and 9 bases from J, with 21 bases between. The V gene's germline CDR1 is MGHRA and CDR2 YSYEKL. The CDR3 DNA reads as TGCGCCAGCAGCCATCCCGGGACTTTTACCTCCTCTGAGCAGTTCTTC. It codes for CASSHPGTFTSSEQFF.

The chain links TRBV12-1 to TRBJ2-7. TRBV12-1 is an annotated pseudogene. The CDR3 covers 11 residues. CDR3 in amino acids: CATTSSYEQYF. The CDR3 nucleotides read TGTGCCACCACCTCCTCCTACGAGCAGTACTTC.

The V call is TRBV7-2, the J call TRBJ2-5, with 7 bases aligning to TRBD1. Germline loops: CDR1 SGHTA, CDR2 FQGNSA. V shed 2 bases and J 5 bases; nucleotides not matched to a gene: 5. This CDR3 contains 14 residues. CDR3 nucleotides: TGTGCCAGCAGCTTACAGTCACAGGGGGAGACCCAGTACTTC. Protein product: CASSLQSQGETQYF.

This chain uses TRBV5-8 with TRBJ2-7; 9 nucleotides line up with TRBD1. Per the germline V gene, CDR1 is SGHTS and CDR2 is YDEGEE. With V trimmed by 3 bases and J by 2 bases, 15 bases remained unmatched. This CDR3 has 18 residues. The CDR3 spells CASSSPGTGTVGTYEQYF. For the CDR3, the DNA is TGTGCCAGCAGCTCCCCCGGGACAGGGACAGTGGGGACCTACGAGCAGTACTTC.

CDR3 protein: CASSYQAGGAGEKLFF. Here the CDR3 DNA reads TGTGCCAGCAGTTACCAGGCAGGGGGCGCCGGGGAAAAACTGTTTTTT. The J gene is TRBJ1-4, the V gene TRBV6-6; 8 bases are a match to TRBD1. After removal of 2 bases from V and 8 bases from J, the junction contained 10 bases not matched to a gene. From germline, CDR1 is MNHNY and CDR2 SVGAGI (reference sequence). CDR3 length: 16 residues.

This chain joins TRBV6-4 and TRBJ1-6; D gene unclear. V was trimmed by 2 bases and J by 6 bases, leaving 5 bases between them. The CDR3 consists of 13 residues. Germline lookup yields CDR1 MRHNA and CDR2 SNTAGT. CDR3 amino acids: CASSDGPNSPLHF. The CDR3 bases are TGTGCCAGCAGTGACGGACCTAATTCACCCCTCCACTTT.

The chain recombines TRBV7-9 with TRBJ1-1; TRBD1 matches 7 bases. Germline trimming cut 5 bases from V and 10 bases from J; bases unmatched to any gene: 16. CDR1 and CDR2 (germline): SEHNR, FQNEAQ (reference sequence). This CDR3 has 15 amino acids. This CDR3 is CASSAFNRGAAGAFF. DNA for the CDR3: TGTGCCAGCAGCGCGTTCAACAGGGGCGCCGCCGGAGCTTTCTTT.

V gene TRBV18 combines with J gene TRBJ2-5; TRBD2 matches at 15 bases. The CDR3 loop spans 16 amino acids. Germline CDR1 and CDR2: KGHSH and LQKENI. Trimming cost V 6 bases and J 2 bases; bases outside gene matches: 4. The CDR3 loop reads CASSPGLAGGQETQYF. CDR3 DNA sequence: TGTGCCAGCTCGCCGGGACTAGCGGGGGGACAAGAGACCCAGTACTTC. Supplemented by reference TRBV18 and TRBJ2-5, the full variable domain reads NAGVMQNPRHLVRRRGQEARLRCSPMKGHSHVYWYRQLPEEGLKFMVYLQKENIIDESGMPKERFSAEFPKEGPSILRIQQVVRGDSAAYFCASSPGLAGGQETQYFGPGTRLLVL.

The chain recombines TRBV10-1 with TRBJ2-1, with 14 bases matching TRBD2. CDR1 is WNHNN, CDR2 SYGVQD, per germline (reference sequence). The CDR3 has 15 residues. The J segment lost 8 bases and the V segment lost 6 bases, leaving 6 bases of the junction unmatched. The CDR3 DNA follows: TGCGCCAGCAGCCGGACTAGCGGGGGGTTCGATGAGCAGTTCTTC. Its translation is CASSRTSGGFDEQFF.

The chain combines TRBV19 with TRBJ2-7, with TRBD1 matching 9 bases. The trim removed 3 bases at V and 4 bases at J, leaving 1 base unmatched. The germline gives CDR1 LNHDA, CDR2 SQIVND (reference sequence). The CDR3 length is 13 residues. The CDR3 here is CASSIGQGYEQYF. The CDR3 DNA reads as TGTGCCAGTAGTATCGGACAGGGGTACGAGCAGTACTTC. The complete variable domain, with remaining parts taken from reference TRBV19 and TRBJ2-7, reads DGGITQSPKYLFRKEGQNVTLSCEQNLNHDAMYWYRQDPGQGLRLIYYSQIVNDFQKGDIAEGYSVSREKKESFPLTVTSAQKNPTAFYLCASSIGQGYEQYFGPGTRLTVT.

This chain joins TRBV6-1 and TRBJ1-5; TRBD1 aligns across 7 bases. CDR3 length equals 14 residues. Germline CDR1 and CDR2: MNHNS and SASEGT. V lost 8 bases to trimming and J lost 3 bases; unmatched junction nucleotides: 7. This chain's CDR3 is CASLDRAHNQPQHF. CDR3 bases: TGTGCCAGCTTAGACAGGGCCCACAATCAGCCCCAGCATTTT.

This chain connects TRBV19 to TRBJ1-6; the match to TRBD1 covers 9 bases. The CDR3 spans 17 residues. V shed 3 bases and J 8 bases; nucleotides not matched to a gene: 11. Germline lookup yields CDR1 LNHDA and CDR2 SQIVND (reference sequence). CDR3 DNA: TGTGCCAGTAGTATTAGTCGGGACAGGGTTCGGGATTCACCCCTCCACTTT. This translates into CASSISRDRVRDSPLHF.

This clone occurred once. V usage is TRBV7-3 and J usage is TRBJ1-3, with a tentative D call TRBD1 (5 bases). CDR3 size: 13 residues. Trimming took 8 bases from V and 3 from J, leaving 11 bases between them. CDR1 is SGHTA and CDR2 is FQGTGA in the germline V gene. The CDR3: CASAGTHGNTIYF. CDR3 sequence (DNA): TGTGCCAGCGCAGGGACCCATGGAAACACCATATATTTT.

V usage is TRBV6-6 and J usage is TRBJ1-2, with D possibly being TRBD1 (5 bases). CDR3 length equals 15 residues. In germline, CDR1 is MNHNY, CDR2 SVGAGI (reference sequence). Trimming stripped 0 bases from V and 3 bases from J, with 11 bases between. This CDR3 reads CASSYSLGGDYGYTF. In DNA, the CDR3 is TGTGCCAGCAGTTACTCCTTGGGGGGGGACTATGGCTACACCTTC.

This clone was observed a single time. J is TRBJ2-5 and V is TRBV5-5, with D unresolved. The CDR3 spans 14 residues. V lost 0 bases to trimming and J lost 1 base, with 7 bases between them. Looked up from germline, CDR1 is SGHKS and CDR2 is YYEKEE (reference sequence). The CDR3, as DNA: TGTGCCAGCAGCTTGGTGAGAACCCAAGAGACCCAGTACTTC. It is translated as CASSLVRTQETQYF.